What follows are 32 T cell receptor beta chains derived from one specimen sequenced in a study of identical twins. TCRdb re-analysed the 5' RACE reads in MiXCR, keeping a single row per CDR3 protein. This table has approximately 1.8 million distinct CDR3 sequences, around 29% appearing once. The sample comprised cord blood. The source of these receptors is a newborn girl in good health.

This clonotype was picked up a small number of times. The V and J genes are TRBV20-1 and TRBJ2-5; D not certain. Germline V lookup: CDR1 DFQATT, CDR2 SNEGSKA (reference sequence). V lost 1 base and J lost 1, with 13 bases in between. CDR3 length: 15 amino acids. CDR3 nucleotide sequence: TGCAGTGCTAGAGCTCTAGATTCCTCCCAAGAGACCCAGTACTTC. It codes for CSARALDSSQETQYF.

This clonotype was found a few times. This chain connects TRBV4-1 to TRBJ1-6; D not certain. The CDR3 consists of 14 residues. The germline V gene encodes CDR1 MGHRA and CDR2 YSYEKL. The V end lost 3 bases, the J end lost 6 bases, and 9 bases lay between the germline ends. The chain's CDR3 is CASSQAGPNSPLHF. The CDR3, as DNA: TGCGCCAGCAGCCAGGCAGGACCTAATTCACCCCTCCACTTT.

The chain couples TRBV29-1 to TRBJ2-5; 10 bases match TRBD2. Germline V CDR1 and CDR2: SQVTM, ANQGSEA. This CDR3 comprises 14 residues. The ends lost 7 bases at V and 11 bases at J; junction bases unmatched: 16. CDR3 bases: TGCAGCGCCCCAAAGCGGGAGGGCCCCAATGAGCAGTACTTC. The encoded protein is CSAPKREGPNEQYF.

The chain uses TRBV27 and TRBJ2-5; D not certain. V was pared by 5 bases and J by 1 base, with 14 bases between. Germline loops: CDR1 MNHEY, CDR2 SMNVEV (reference sequence). The CDR3 loop spans 15 amino acids. CDR3 DNA sequence: TGTGCCAGCAGTCCGCAGGAGTGGTTCCAAGAGACCCAGTACTTC. Translated, it gives CASSPQEWFQETQYF.

This rearrangement joins TRBV12-3 or TRBV12-4 to TRBJ2-4; the D is unclear. Trimming stripped 4 bases from V and 0 bases from J, with 10 bases between. The CDR3 has 15 residues. This CDR3 reads CASSYTPGAKNIQYF. The CDR3 nucleotides are TGTGCCAGCAGTTATACCCCGGGAGCCAAAAACATTCAGTACTTC.

This chain connects TRBV12-3 or TRBV12-4 to TRBJ2-5; D perhaps matches TRBD2 (6 bases). Trimming removed 7 bases from V and 2 bases from J, with 17 bases in between. This CDR3 has 15 residues. In DNA, the CDR3 is TGTGCCAGCACCGAGGCGGGACCCCTACAAGAGACCCAGTACTTC. Translating it yields CASTEAGPLQETQYF.

This clonotype occurred many times. V gene TRBV28 combines with J gene TRBJ1-2; no clear D. This CDR3 contains 13 residues. The V gene's germline CDR1 is MDHEN and CDR2 SYDVKM. With 1 base removed from V and 7 bases from J, the gap between germline ends came to 10 bases. The CDR3 nucleotides are TGTGCCAGCAGTTTATCAAATTTCGCTGGCTACACCTTC. It translates to CASSLSNFAGYTF.

This clonotype was observed many times. The chain is built from TRBV28 and TRBJ2-5; 9 bases are a match to TRBD2. V dropped 6 bases and J dropped 5; count of bases not matched to a gene: 10. The CDR3 is 15 residues long. Germline V gene sequence: CDR1 MDHEN, CDR2 SYDVKM. DNA for the CDR3: TGTGCCAGCAGGTACACGGGACTAGCAATGGAGACCCAGTACTTC. Residues: CASRYTGLAMETQYF.

The CDR3 DNA follows: TGTGCCAGCAGTTTGTATCTGGCAGGGGATGAAAAACTGTTTTTT. Translating it yields CASSLYLAGDEKLFF. This chain uses TRBV27 with TRBJ1-4; maybe TRBD1 (6 bases). The V gene's germline CDR1 is MNHEY and CDR2 SMNVEV (reference sequence). Trimming shortened V by 3 bases and J by 6 bases, and 14 bases separated the two germline ends. CDR3 length: 15 residues.

To note about this clonotype: This could be a read error, since a much larger clone is one nucleotide away. CDR3 amino acids: CASSLERESYNEQFF. CDR3 nucleotide sequence: TGTGCCAGCAGCTTAGAGCGGGAGTCCTACAATGAGCAGTTCTTC. The genes are TRBV7-2 and TRBJ2-1; TRBD2 matches 8 bases. Per the germline V gene, CDR1 is SGHTA and CDR2 is FQGNSA. The V gene end was trimmed by 1 base and the J gene end by 1 base; junction bases not matched to a gene: 0. The CDR3 contains 15 residues.

The chain recombines TRBV28 with TRBJ1-5; maybe TRBD1 (5 bases). CDR3 length: 16 residues. Germline assignment: CDR1 MDHEN and CDR2 SYDVKM. The germline V and J ends were trimmed by 6 bases and 7 bases, with 22 bases remaining between them. DNA of the CDR3: TGTGCCAGCAGACCCGAACTCAGGGTTATAAGCCAGCCCCAGCATTTT. Amino acids: CASRPELRVISQPQHF.

This clonotype has more than one count but fewer than ten. A junction end diverges from the germline sequence, so it may reflect a read error. The chain is built from TRBV7-2 and TRBJ2-3; possible D gene TRBD2, 6 bases. CDR1 and CDR2 (germline): SGHTA, FQGNSA. This CDR3 has 16 residues. The CDR3 DNA is TGTGCCAGCAGCTTAGGGGCGGGACCGAGCACAGATACGCGGTATTTT. Encoded protein: CASSLGAGPSTDTRYF. The full variable domain, with the rest looked up from reference TRBV7-2 and TRBJ2-3, is GAGVSQSPSNKVTEKGKDVELRCDPISGHTALYWYRQSLGQGLEFLIYFQGNSAPDKSGLPSDRFSAERTGGSVSTLTIQRTQQEDSAVYLCASSLGAGPSTDTRYFGPGTRLTVL.

This CDR3 is CAISLGGRQETQYF. The CDR3 bases are TGTGCCATCAGTCTGGGGGGGCGGCAAGAGACCCAGTACTTC. The V gene is TRBV10-3, the J gene TRBJ2-5; TRBD2 might be the D (7 bases). The CDR3 sequence is 14 residues long. Trimming cost V 5 bases and J 2 bases, with 12 bases left between them. Germline CDR1 ENHRY, CDR2 SYGVKD.

The genes are TRBV10-3 and TRBJ2-3; 7 nucleotides line up with TRBD2. Germline V gene sequence: CDR1 ENHRY, CDR2 SYGVKD. The J segment lost 2 bases and the V segment lost 0 bases, leaving 5 bases of the junction unmatched. This CDR3 spans 16 amino acids. CDR3 amino acids: CAISESLLAATDTQYF. CDR3 DNA sequence: TGTGCCATCAGTGAGTCGCTGCTAGCGGCCACAGATACGCAGTATTTT.

About this clonotype itself: A read error may account for a junction end that differs from germline. The J gene is TRBJ2-1, the V gene TRBV11-2, with TRBD2 matching 7 bases. This CDR3 has 13 residues. The germline V gene encodes CDR1 SGHAT and CDR2 FQNNGV. Here the CDR3 DNA reads TGTGCCAGCAGCCTAGATGGGGGGGAAGAGCAGTTCTTC. It yields the protein CASSLDGGEEQFF.

V usage is TRBV5-1 and J usage is TRBJ1-1, with D unclear. The germline CDR1 and CDR2 sequences are SGHRS and YFSETQ. The length of the CDR3 is 13 residues. V was clipped by 1 base and J by 7 bases, with 11 bases between them. The CDR3 DNA sequence: TGCGCCAGCAGCTTGCGGTCGGGTCATGAAGCTTTCTTT. Protein product: CASSLRSGHEAFF.

This clonotype was counted ten times or more. The chain joins TRBV12-3 or TRBV12-4 to TRBJ2-3; no clear D gene. CDR3 size: 12 residues. The V end lost 1 base, the J end lost 7 bases, and 6 bases lay between the germline ends. The CDR3 region has the DNA TGTGCCAGCAGTTTAGAGGAGTATACGCAGTATTTT. It is translated as CASSLEEYTQYF.

This clonotype was seen more than once but under ten times. The chain uses TRBV15 and TRBJ1-2, with D unresolved. Germline-derived CDR1 and CDR2 are LNHNV and YYDKDF (reference sequence). This CDR3 comprises 12 residues. V lost 5 bases and J 8 bases, leaving 12 bases between the germline ends. The CDR3 nucleotides read TGTGCCACCAGCCGCGACTGGTGGGGCTACACCTTC. Protein: CATSRDWWGYTF.

The table lists this clonotype with a few counts. The chain recombines TRBV6-2 or TRBV6-3 with TRBJ2-3, with D possibly called TRBD1 or TRBD2 (5 bases each). Germline values: CDR1 MNHEY, CDR2 SVGEGT. Trimming shortened V by 0 bases and J by 3 bases, and 13 bases separated the two germline ends. The CDR3 runs to 16 residues. The CDR3 coding sequence is TGTGCCAGCAGTTACTCCCCCGGGACCGGGACAGATACGCAGTATTTT. Translating it yields CASSYSPGTGTDTQYF.

The chain is built from TRBV20-1 and TRBJ2-1; 14 bases agree with TRBD2. The CDR3 is 13 amino acids. The germline gives CDR1 DFQATT, CDR2 SNEGSKA (reference sequence). The ends lost 6 bases at V and 9 bases at J; junction bases unmatched: 4. CDR3 DNA sequence: TGCAGTGCCCGGACTAGCGGGAGGCTTGAGCAGTTCTTC. Translation gives CSARTSGRLEQFF.

The chain carries TRBV27 and TRBJ2-7; TRBD2 is a possible D gene (5 bases). Germline V gives CDR1 MNHEY, CDR2 SMNVEV (reference sequence). The CDR3 contains 15 residues. The ends were cut back, 5 bases at V and 0 bases at J, with 14 bases in the middle. CDR3 in amino acids: CASSPPDWSSYEQYF. The CDR3 nucleotides are TGTGCCAGCAGTCCCCCGGACTGGAGCTCCTACGAGCAGTACTTC.

The chain couples TRBV29-1 to TRBJ2-2; the match to TRBD2 covers 9 bases. The CDR3 is made up of 18 amino acids. CDR1 and CDR2 from the germline V gene are SQVTM and ANQGSEA. The CDR3 nucleotides read TGCAGACCGTTGAATGGGACTAGCTTAGCTTTGGGCACCGGGGAGCTGTTTTTT. It yields the protein CRPLNGTSLALGTGELFF.

The table lists this clonotype with a few counts. The chain uses TRBV21-1 and TRBJ1-1; the table's TRBD1 call for D was not verified on the DNA. TRBV21-1 is classified as a pseudogene. This CDR3 has 16 amino acids. CDR3 loop: CASSKGLGTGNTEAFF. Here the CDR3 DNA reads TGTGCCAGCAGCAAAGGGTTGGGGACAGGGAACACTGAAGCTTTCTTT.

The chain recombines TRBV11-2 with TRBJ2-1; 8 bases are shared with TRBD2. Per the germline V gene, CDR1 is SGHAT and CDR2 is FQNNGV. Unmatched junction bases numbered 6, after V lost 1 base and J lost 4 bases. CDR3 length: 16 amino acids. The DNA of the CDR3 is TGTGCCAGCAGCTTAGGACGGGGGGGCGTTTACAATGAGCAGTTCTTC. This encodes CASSLGRGGVYNEQFF.

This chain links TRBV3-1 with TRBJ2-2; 10 bases match TRBD2. This CDR3 region has 14 residues. The J segment lost 6 bases and the V segment lost 2 bases, leaving 0 bases of the junction unmatched. Germline assignment: CDR1 LGHDT and CDR2 YNNKEL (reference sequence). Here the CDR3 DNA reads TGTGCCAGCAGCCAACTAGCGGGGGCCGGGGAGCTGTTTTTT. Translation: CASSQLAGAGELFF.

This clonotype was counted between two and nine times. The chain uses TRBV29-1 and TRBJ1-5; no clear D gene. CDR1 is SQVTM, CDR2 ANQGSEA, per germline. V lost 3 bases to trimming and J lost 0 bases, with 6 bases between them. This CDR3 is 13 amino acids long. Written as DNA, the CDR3 is TGCAGCGTTGACAGGTATAGCAATCAGCCCCAGCATTTT. Translating it yields CSVDRYSNQPQHF.

This clonotype was recorded only once. The V call is TRBV12-3 or TRBV12-4, the J call TRBJ1-5; D remains unclear. Trimming removed 10 bases from V and 1 base from J, with 11 bases in between. The CDR3 runs to 13 residues. The CDR3 here is CAINRDSNQPQHF. The CDR3 DNA reads as TGTGCCATCAATAGAGACAGCAATCAGCCCCAGCATTTT.

The genes are TRBV20-1 and TRBJ1-5; D gene uncertain. V lost 2 bases and J lost 3, with 8 bases in between. The germline gives CDR1 DFQATT, CDR2 SNEGSKA (reference sequence). This CDR3 has 13 amino acids. DNA for the CDR3: TGCAGTGCTAGACCCAGGAACAATCAGCCCCAGCATTTT. Translating gives CSARPRNNQPQHF.

This chain joins TRBV27 and TRBJ2-4; weak D call: TRBD2 (5 bases). The V gene's germline CDR1 is MNHEY and CDR2 SMNVEV (reference sequence). The CDR3 runs to 18 residues. With 5 bases removed from V and 1 base from J, the gap between germline ends came to 21 bases. Written as DNA, the CDR3 is TGTGCCAGCAGTCGTATGAGCGGCCTACTGGCGGCCAAAAACATTCAGTACTTC. It specifies CASSRMSGLLAAKNIQYF.

This clonotype was seen ten or more times. The chain has TRBV28 and TRBJ2-5, with a weak D call TRBD1 (5 bases). V lost 11 bases and J lost 0, with 13 bases in between. CDR3 length: 13 amino acids. CDR1 is MDHEN and CDR2 is SYDVKM in the germline V gene. This CDR3 reads CASNQGYQETQYF. The DNA of the CDR3 is TGTGCCTCTAATCAGGGATACCAAGAGACCCAGTACTTC.

This clonotype was picked up a small number of times. The rearrangement uses TRBV6-5 and TRBJ2-3; D possibly corresponds to TRBD2 (6 bases). V lost 4 bases and J 1 base, leaving 9 bases between the germline ends. CDR3 length equals 14 residues. CDR1 and CDR2 from the germline V gene are MNHEY and SVGAGI. CDR3 amino acids: CASSCPGGTDTQYF. The DNA of the CDR3 is TGTGCCAGCAGTTGCCCGGGGGGCACAGATACGCAGTATTTT.

The chain combines TRBV25-1 with TRBJ2-3, with TRBD2 matching over 11 bases. CDR1 and CDR2 (germline): MGHDK, SYGVNS. V shed 5 bases, J shed 6 bases, and the junction held 7 bases outside the gene matches. This CDR3 is built from 15 residues. The CDR3 loop is CASSPSGGSLDTQYF. The CDR3, as DNA: TGTGCCAGCAGTCCTAGCGGGGGGTCTCTGGATACGCAGTATTTT. The whole variable domain, remainder taken from reference TRBV25-1 and TRBJ2-3, is EADIYQTPRYLVIGTGKKITLECSQTMGHDKMYWYQQDPGMELHLIHYSYGVNSTEKGDLSSESTVSRIRTEHFPLTLESARPSHTSQYLCASSPSGGSLDTQYFGPGTRLTVL.